Below, 11 T cell receptor beta chains from the same sample are listed, as sequenced in a study of T cell responses to AZD1222 COVID-19 vaccine. Only in-frame clones appear in the TCRdb table, and some are missing; sequencing was by immunoSEQ multiplex PCR. The sample includes some 140,000 clones, approximately 90% of them seen just once. Sample: peripheral blood, taken on day 0 of AZD1222 vaccination. The receptors were sampled from an adult in good health.

The gene calls are TRBV10-3 and TRBJ2-1; TRBD2 matches 7 bases. From germline, CDR1 is ENHRY and CDR2 SYGVKD. Unmatched junction bases numbered 14, after V lost 8 bases and J lost 1 base. The CDR3 contains 17 residues. The CDR3: CAISWGGGFGSYNEQFF. In DNA, the CDR3 is TGTGCCATCTCCTGGGGCGGGGGATTTGGGTCCTACAATGAGCAGTTCTTC.

The chain links TRBV30 to TRBJ2-1, with 7 bases matching TRBD2. CDR1 GTSNPN and CDR2 SVGIG come from the germline V gene (reference sequence). V dropped 4 bases and J dropped 2; count of bases not matched to a gene: 2. The CDR3 totals 13 residues. CDR3 residues: CAWKGRAYNEQFF. The CDR3 DNA sequence: TGTGCCTGGAAGGGGAGGGCCTACAATGAGCAGTTCTTC.

This sequence joins TRBV9 and TRBJ2-7, with TRBD2 matching 7 bases. Germline V gene lookup returns CDR1 SGDLS and CDR2 YYNGEE. The CDR3 loop spans 15 amino acids. Trimming cost V 0 bases and J 1 base; bases outside gene matches: 4. CDR3 sequence reads: CASSVAGGDSYEQYF. CDR3 sequence (DNA): TGTGCCAGCAGCGTAGCTGGGGGGGATTCCTACGAGCAGTACTTC.

CDR3: CASSLTGAKYGYTF. CDR3 nucleotide sequence: TGTGCCAGCAGTTTAACAGGGGCAAAGTATGGCTACACCTTC. This chain connects TRBV27 to TRBJ1-2; 7 bases match TRBD1. The trim removed 2 bases at V and 5 bases at J, leaving 5 bases unmatched. CDR3 length: 14 residues. The germline gives CDR1 MNHEY, CDR2 SMNVEV (reference sequence).

This sequence joins TRBV5-4 and TRBJ1-1; a weak D match, TRBD1 (5 bases). CDR1 is SGHNT, CDR2 YYREEE, per germline (reference sequence). Trimming removed 4 bases from V and 5 bases from J, with 15 bases in between. The CDR3 spans 14 residues. The DNA of the CDR3 is TGTGCCAGCAGCGCTTTGGGGGTAAGGACTGAAGCTTTCTTT. Amino acid sequence: CASSALGVRTEAFF.

This rearrangement joins TRBV20-1 to TRBJ1-2; D is unclear. V was shortened by 7 bases and J by 7 bases, with 4 bases between the two germline ends. Germline CDR1 reads DFQATT; CDR2 reads SNEGSKA (reference sequence). This CDR3 region has 8 residues. The CDR3 is CSVGGYTF. In DNA form, the CDR3 reads TGCAGTGTAGGTGGCTACACCTTC.

The J gene is TRBJ2-1, the V gene TRBV7-3, with TRBD2 identical over 8 bases. J was trimmed by 7 bases and V by 1 base; bases with no gene match: 9. Germline V CDR1 and CDR2: SGHTA, FQGTGA. This CDR3 is 16 amino acids long. CDR3 DNA: TGTGCCAGCAGCTTAAAGTGTAGCGGGGATTATAATGAGCAGTTCTTC. Residues: CASSLKCSGDYNEQFF. Combining the CDR3 with reference TRBV7-3 and TRBJ2-1 gives the whole variable domain GAGVSQTPSNKVTEKGKYVELRCDPISGHTALYWYRQSLGQGPEFLIYFQGTGAADDSGLPNDRFFAVRPEGSVSTLKIQRTERGDSAVYLCASSLKCSGDYNEQFFGPGTRLTVL.

The gene calls are TRBV4-3 and TRBJ1-4; D not certain. The length of the CDR3 is 14 residues. The ends were cut back, 4 bases at V and 5 bases at J, with 11 bases in the middle. The V gene's germline CDR1 is LGHNA and CDR2 YSLEER. The CDR3 DNA follows: TGCGCCAGCAGCCGGGAGCTTCGGAATGAAAAACTGTTTTTT. Encoded protein: CASSRELRNEKLFF.

This clone has more than one count but fewer than ten. The J gene is TRBJ2-7, the V gene TRBV7-3; D may be TRBD1 or TRBD2 (5 bases each). The CDR3 spans 13 residues. Per germline, CDR1 SGHTA and CDR2 FQGTGA. Trimming took 1 base from V and 6 from J, leaving 10 bases between them. The CDR3 here is CASSLNLGAEQYF. The CDR3 region has the DNA TGTGCCAGCAGCTTAAACCTCGGGGCCGAGCAGTACTTC.

The chain has TRBV12-3 or TRBV12-4 and TRBJ1-2, with unresolved D. This CDR3 is built from 11 residues. Deletions cut 5 bases from V and 7 bases from J, with 8 bases between. The CDR3 DNA reads TGTGCCAGCAGTGGAGGCAGTGGCTACACCTTC. Protein: CASSGGSGYTF.

J is TRBJ1-5 and V is TRBV19; 8 positions match TRBD1. CDR1 and CDR2 (germline): LNHDA, SQIVND (reference sequence). The V and J ends lost 9 bases and 10 bases, in that order; junction bases with no gene match: 14. The CDR3 totals 14 residues. The CDR3 loop reads CASDYGQGGAPQHF. The CDR3 DNA is TGTGCCAGCGACTATGGACAGGGTGGTGCCCCCCAGCATTTT.